This T cell receptor (beta chain) came from a study of radiotherapy plus CTLA-4 blockade in lung cancer. Focal radiation with ipilimumab CTLA-4 blockade was given to patients with chemo-refractory metastatic non-small-cell lung cancer. Sequencing used immunoSEQ multiplex PCR; TCRdb keeps in-frame clones, though not all of them. Of roughly 50,000 clones listed, about 72% are singletons. Regarding this clone: Its target is unknown.

Study-level points and caveats: There was expansion of tumor-derived TCR clones in blood after radiotherapy plus ipilimumab. In blood, early T cell clone dynamics reportedly predicted response best, together with interferon-beta.

The sequencing here drew on peripheral blood, taken from a patient treated with radiotherapy plus ipilimumab. This receptor was obtained from a human donor with non-small cell lung cancer who had stable disease on radiotherapy plus ipilimumab.

In DNA, the CDR3 is TGTGCCAGTTACCGCACTCAGGGAACTGAAGCTTTCTTT. It encodes CASYRTQGTEAFF. The chain uses TRBV6-5 and TRBJ1-1; possible D gene TRBD1, 5 bases. CDR1 MNHEY and CDR2 SVGAGI come from the germline V gene. Trimming cost V 9 bases and J 5 bases, with 16 bases left between them. The CDR3 is 13 residues long.